This entry features one T cell receptor (beta chain) sequence. Its target is unknown. Germline values: CDR1 SQVTM, CDR2 ANQGSEA. J was trimmed by 3 bases and V by 7 bases; bases with no gene match: 9. There are 14 residues in the CDR3. The investigators reverse transcribed all of the isolated RNA, so they sequenced expressed TCRB transcripts. TCRdb keeps only in-frame clones here, not all; method: immunoSEQ multiplex PCR. The sample includes some 200,000 clones, 16% of them seen just once. The sample comes from a study of beta chain features in type 1 diabetes. Study observations and caveats: For type 1 diabetes patients, VDJ junctions showed fewer insertions and more deletions. Shortening that was moderate but significant affected the TCRB CDR3s of Type 1 diabetes patients in all four CD4+ subsets.

The purity of all sorted populations exceeded 95%. Sample: naive CD4+ T cells from blood. The V gene is TRBV29-1, the J gene TRBJ2-3; TRBD1 matches 8 bases. The source is a man younger than 40 with type 1 diabetes. The CDR3 loop reads CSAEQGAHTDTQYF. CDR3 DNA sequence: TGCAGCGCGGAGCAGGGGGCGCATACAGATACGCAGTATTTT.